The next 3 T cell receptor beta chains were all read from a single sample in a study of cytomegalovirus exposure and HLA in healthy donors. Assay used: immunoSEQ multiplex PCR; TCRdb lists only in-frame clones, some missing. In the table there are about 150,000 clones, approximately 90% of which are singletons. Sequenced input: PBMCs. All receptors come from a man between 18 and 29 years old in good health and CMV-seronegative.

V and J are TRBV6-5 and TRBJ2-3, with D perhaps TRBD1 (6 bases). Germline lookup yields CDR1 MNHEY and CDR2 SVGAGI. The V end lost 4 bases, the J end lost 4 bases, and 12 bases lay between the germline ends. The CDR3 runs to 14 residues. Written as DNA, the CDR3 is TGTGCCAGCAGTTCTCAGGGGCGGGCAGATACGCAGTATTTT. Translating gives CASSSQGRADTQYF.

Written as DNA, the CDR3 is TGCGCCAGCACCACCGGGGACAGGGTGGCCGGGGAGCTGTTTTTT. Its protein is CASTTGDRVAGELFF. The genes are TRBV5-1 and TRBJ2-2, with 9 bases identical to TRBD1. V was pared by 6 bases and J by 6 bases, with 9 bases of the junction left unmatched. CDR3 size: 15 residues. Germline-derived CDR1 and CDR2 are SGHRS and YFSETQ. Full variable domain (remainder filled in from reference TRBV5-1 and TRBJ2-2): KAGVTQTPRYLIKTRGQQVTLSCSPISGHRSVSWYQQTPGQGLQFLFEYFSETQRNKGNFPGRFSGRQFSNSRSEMNVSTLELGDSALYLCASTTGDRVAGELFFGEGSRLTVL.

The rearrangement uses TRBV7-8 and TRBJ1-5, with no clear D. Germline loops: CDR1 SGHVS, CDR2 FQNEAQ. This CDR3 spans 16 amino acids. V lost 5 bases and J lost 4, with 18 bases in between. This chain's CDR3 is CASSQSSVRGNQPQHF. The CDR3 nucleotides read TGTGCCAGCAGCCAAAGTTCAGTTCGGGGAAATCAGCCCCAGCATTTT.